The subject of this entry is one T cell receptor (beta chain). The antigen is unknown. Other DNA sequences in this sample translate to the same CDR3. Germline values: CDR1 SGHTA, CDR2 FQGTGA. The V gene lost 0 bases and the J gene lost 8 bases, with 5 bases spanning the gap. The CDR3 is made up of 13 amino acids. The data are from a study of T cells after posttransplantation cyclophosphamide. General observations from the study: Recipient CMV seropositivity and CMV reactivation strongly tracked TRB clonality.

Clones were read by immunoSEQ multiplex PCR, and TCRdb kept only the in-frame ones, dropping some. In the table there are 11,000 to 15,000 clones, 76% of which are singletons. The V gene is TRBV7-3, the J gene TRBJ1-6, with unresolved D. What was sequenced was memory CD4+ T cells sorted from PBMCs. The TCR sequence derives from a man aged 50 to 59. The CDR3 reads CASSLTRDSPLHF. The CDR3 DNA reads TGTGCCAGCAGCTTAACGAGGGATTCACCCCTCCACTTT.